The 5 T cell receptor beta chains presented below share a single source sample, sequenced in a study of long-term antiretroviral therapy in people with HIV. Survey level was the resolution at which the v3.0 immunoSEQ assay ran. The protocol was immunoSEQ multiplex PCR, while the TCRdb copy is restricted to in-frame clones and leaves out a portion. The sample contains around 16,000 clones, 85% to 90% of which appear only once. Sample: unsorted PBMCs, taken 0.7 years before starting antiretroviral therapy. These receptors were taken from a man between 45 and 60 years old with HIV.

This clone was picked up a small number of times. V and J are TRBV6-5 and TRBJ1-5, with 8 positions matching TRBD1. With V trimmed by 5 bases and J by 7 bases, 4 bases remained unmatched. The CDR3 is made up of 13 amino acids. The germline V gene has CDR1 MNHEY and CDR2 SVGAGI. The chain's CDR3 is CASSDTGGQPQHF. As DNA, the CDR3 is TGTGCCAGCAGTGACACAGGGGGACAGCCCCAGCATTTT.

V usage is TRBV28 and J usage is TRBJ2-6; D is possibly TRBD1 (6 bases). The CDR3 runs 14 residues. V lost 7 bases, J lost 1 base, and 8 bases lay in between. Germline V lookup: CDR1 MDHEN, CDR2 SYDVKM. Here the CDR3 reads CASIDRSGANVLTF. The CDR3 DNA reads TGTGCCAGCATAGACAGGTCTGGGGCCAACGTCCTGACTTTC.

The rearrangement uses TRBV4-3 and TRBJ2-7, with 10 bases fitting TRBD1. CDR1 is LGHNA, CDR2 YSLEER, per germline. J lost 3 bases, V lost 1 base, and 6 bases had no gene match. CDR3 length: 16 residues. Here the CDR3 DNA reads TGCGCCAGCAGCCAAGGACCGGGACAGGGGCGCTACGAGCAGTACTTC. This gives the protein CASSQGPGQGRYEQYF.

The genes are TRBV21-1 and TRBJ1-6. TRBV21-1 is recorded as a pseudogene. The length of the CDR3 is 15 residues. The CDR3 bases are TGTGCCAACAGGCAGAAGCTGTACTATAATTCACCCCTCCACTTT. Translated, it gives CANRQKLYYNSPLHF.

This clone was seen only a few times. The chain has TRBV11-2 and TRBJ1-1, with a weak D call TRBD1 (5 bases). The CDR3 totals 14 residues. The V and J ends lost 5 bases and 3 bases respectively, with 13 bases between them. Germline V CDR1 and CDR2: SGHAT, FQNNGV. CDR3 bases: TGTGCCAGCAGCCCCCGGGGACTCGACACTGAAGCTTTCTTT. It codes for CASSPRGLDTEAFF. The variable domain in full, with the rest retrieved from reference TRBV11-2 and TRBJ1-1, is EAGVAQSPRYKIIEKRQSVAFWCNPISGHATLYWYQQILGQGPKLLIQFQNNGVVDDSQLPKDRFSAERLKGVDSTLKIQPAKLEDSAVYLCASSPRGLDTEAFFGQGTRLTVV.